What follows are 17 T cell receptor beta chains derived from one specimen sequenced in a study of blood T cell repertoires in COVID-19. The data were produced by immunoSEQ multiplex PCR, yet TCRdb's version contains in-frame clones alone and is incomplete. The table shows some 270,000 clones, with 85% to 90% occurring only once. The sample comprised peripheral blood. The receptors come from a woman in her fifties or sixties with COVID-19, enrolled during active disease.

DNA of the CDR3: TGTGCCAGCAGCTTAGACTGGGGGGGTAATTCACCCCTCCACTTT. This sequence encodes CASSLDWGGNSPLHF. The chain uses TRBV7-6 and TRBJ1-6, with D possibly matching TRBD1 (5 bases). Germline values: CDR1 SGHVS, CDR2 FNYEAQ. V lost 1 base to trimming and J lost 6 bases, with 10 bases between them. The CDR3 sequence is 15 residues long.

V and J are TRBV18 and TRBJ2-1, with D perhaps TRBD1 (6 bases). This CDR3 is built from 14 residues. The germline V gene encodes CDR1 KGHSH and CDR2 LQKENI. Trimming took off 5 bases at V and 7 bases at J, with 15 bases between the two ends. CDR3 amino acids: CASSIGGRVNEQFF. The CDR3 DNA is TGTGCCAGCTCAATTGGGGGCAGGGTGAATGAGCAGTTCTTC.

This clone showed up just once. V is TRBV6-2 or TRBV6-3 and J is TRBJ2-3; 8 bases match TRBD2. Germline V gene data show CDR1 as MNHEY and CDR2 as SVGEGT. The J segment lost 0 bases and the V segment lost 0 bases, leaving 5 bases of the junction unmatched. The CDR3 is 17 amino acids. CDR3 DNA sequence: TGTGCCAGCAGTTACTCAACGGGGGGGGAAAGCACAGATACGCAGTATTTT. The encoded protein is CASSYSTGGESTDTQYF.

DNA for the CDR3: TGTGCCAGCAGCCGCGGAGAGGGAAACACCATATATTTT. Translating it yields CASSRGEGNTIYF. This chain links TRBV6-2 or TRBV6-3 with TRBJ1-3; no clear D gene. The V and J ends lost 6 bases and 4 bases respectively, with 10 bases between them. Germline-derived CDR1 and CDR2 are MNHEY and SVGEGT. The CDR3 totals 13 residues.

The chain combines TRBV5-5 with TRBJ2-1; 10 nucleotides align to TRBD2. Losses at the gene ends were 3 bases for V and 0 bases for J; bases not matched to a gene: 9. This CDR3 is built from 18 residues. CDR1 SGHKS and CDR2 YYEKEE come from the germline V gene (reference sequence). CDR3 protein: CASSSGRTSGTSYNEQFF. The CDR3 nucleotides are TGTGCCAGCAGCTCAGGCAGGACTAGCGGAACCTCCTACAATGAGCAGTTCTTC. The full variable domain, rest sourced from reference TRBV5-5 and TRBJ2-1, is DAGVTQSPTHLIKTRGQQVTLRCSPISGHKSVSWYQQVLGQGPQFIFQYYEKEERGRGNFPDRFSARQFPNYSSELNVNALLLGDSALYLCASSSGRTSGTSYNEQFFGPGTRLTVL.

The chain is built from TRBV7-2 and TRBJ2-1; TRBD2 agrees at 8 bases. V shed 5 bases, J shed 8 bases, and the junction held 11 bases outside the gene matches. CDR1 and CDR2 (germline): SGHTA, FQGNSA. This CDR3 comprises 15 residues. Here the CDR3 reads CASSPGGPFNYEQFF. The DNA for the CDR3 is TGTGCCAGCAGCCCGGGGGGGCCGTTTAATTATGAGCAGTTCTTC.

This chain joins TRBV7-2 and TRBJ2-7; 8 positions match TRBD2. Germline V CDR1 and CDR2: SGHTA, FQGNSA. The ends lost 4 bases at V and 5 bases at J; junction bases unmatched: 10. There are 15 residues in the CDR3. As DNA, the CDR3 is TGTGCCAGCAGCTCCAGCACGGGGGGGATCGACGAGCAGTACTTC. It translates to CASSSSTGGIDEQYF.

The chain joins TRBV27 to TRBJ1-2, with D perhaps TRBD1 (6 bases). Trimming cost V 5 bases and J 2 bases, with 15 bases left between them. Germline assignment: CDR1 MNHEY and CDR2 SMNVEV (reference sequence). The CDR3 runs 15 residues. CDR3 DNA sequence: TGTGCCAGCAGTGGGGGGCGGGGACTAAACTATGGCTACACCTTC. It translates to CASSGGRGLNYGYTF.

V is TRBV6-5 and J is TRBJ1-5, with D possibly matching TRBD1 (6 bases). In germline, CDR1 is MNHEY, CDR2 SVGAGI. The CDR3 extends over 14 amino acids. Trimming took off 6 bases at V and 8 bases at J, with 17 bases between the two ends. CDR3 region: CASRSRQAPKPQHF. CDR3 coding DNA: TGTGCCAGCAGGAGCCGACAGGCCCCCAAGCCCCAGCATTTT.

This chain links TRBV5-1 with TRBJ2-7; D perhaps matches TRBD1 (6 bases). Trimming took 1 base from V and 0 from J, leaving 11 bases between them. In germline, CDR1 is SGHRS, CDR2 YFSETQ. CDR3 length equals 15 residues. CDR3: CASSLLQGSSYEQYF. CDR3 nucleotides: TGCGCCAGCAGCTTGCTGCAGGGGAGCTCCTACGAGCAGTACTTC.

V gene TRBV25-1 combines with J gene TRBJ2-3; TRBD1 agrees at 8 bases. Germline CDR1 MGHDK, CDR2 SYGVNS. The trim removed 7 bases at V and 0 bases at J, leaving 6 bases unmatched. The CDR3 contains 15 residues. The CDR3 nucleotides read TGTGCCAGCATCGACCGGGACAGGAGCACAGATACGCAGTATTTT. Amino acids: CASIDRDRSTDTQYF. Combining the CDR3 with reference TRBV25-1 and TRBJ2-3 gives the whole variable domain EADIYQTPRYLVIGTGKKITLECSQTMGHDKMYWYQQDPGMELHLIHYSYGVNSTEKGDLSSESTVSRIRTEHFPLTLESARPSHTSQYLCASIDRDRSTDTQYFGPGTRLTVL.

The CDR3 coding sequence is TGTGCCAGCACAATCGGGGGGGGCAATGAGCAGTTCTTC. Protein product: CASTIGGGNEQFF. The J gene is TRBJ2-1, the V gene TRBV28; TRBD2 matches 8 bases. Trimming took 7 bases from V and 6 from J; bases not matched to a gene: 5. The CDR3 sequence is 13 residues long. Germline lookup yields CDR1 MDHEN and CDR2 SYDVKM.

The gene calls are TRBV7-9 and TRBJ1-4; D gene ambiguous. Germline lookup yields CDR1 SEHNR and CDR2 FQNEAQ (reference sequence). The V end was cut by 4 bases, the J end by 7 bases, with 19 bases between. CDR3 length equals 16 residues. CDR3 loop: CASSSRAWTEGEKLFF. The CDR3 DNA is TGTGCCAGCAGCTCCCGTGCCTGGACCGAGGGTGAAAAACTGTTTTTT.

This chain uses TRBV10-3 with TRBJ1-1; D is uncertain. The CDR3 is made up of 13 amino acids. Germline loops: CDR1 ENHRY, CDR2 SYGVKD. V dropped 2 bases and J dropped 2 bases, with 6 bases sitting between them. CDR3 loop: CAISEGGNTEAFF. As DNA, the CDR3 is TGTGCCATCAGTGAGGGCGGAAACACTGAAGCTTTCTTT.

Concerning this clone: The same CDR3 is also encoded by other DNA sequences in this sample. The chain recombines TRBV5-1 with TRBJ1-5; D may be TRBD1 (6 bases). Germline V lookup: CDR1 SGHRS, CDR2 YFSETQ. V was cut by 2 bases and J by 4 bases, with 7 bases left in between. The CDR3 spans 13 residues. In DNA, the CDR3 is TGCGCCAGCAGCTTAGACAGGAATCAGCCCCAGCATTTT. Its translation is CASSLDRNQPQHF.

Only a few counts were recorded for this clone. Written as DNA, the CDR3 is TGTGCCAGCAGTGAAGGGACAGGGGGCAGAGCTTTCTTT. This encodes CASSEGTGGRAFF. This chain joins TRBV6-1 and TRBJ1-1; 11 positions agree with TRBD1. Germline trimming cut 1 base from V and 10 bases from J; bases unmatched to any gene: 2. CDR3 length: 13 residues. The germline CDR1 and CDR2 sequences are MNHNS and SASEGT.

The CDR3 loop is CASSYSIPSGYTF. The CDR3 nucleotides read TGTGCCAGCAGTTACTCCATCCCAAGCGGCTACACCTTC. The chain employs TRBV6-5 and TRBJ1-2; no clear D gene. The V and J ends lost 0 bases and 8 bases respectively, with 10 bases between them. The CDR3 spans 13 residues. Per the germline V gene, CDR1 is MNHEY and CDR2 is SVGAGI.